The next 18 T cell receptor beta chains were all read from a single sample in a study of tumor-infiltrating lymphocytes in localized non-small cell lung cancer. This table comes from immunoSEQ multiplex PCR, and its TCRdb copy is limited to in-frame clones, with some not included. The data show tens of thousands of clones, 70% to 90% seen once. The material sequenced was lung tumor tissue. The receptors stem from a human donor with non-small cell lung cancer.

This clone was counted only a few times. CDR3 DNA sequence: TGTGCCAGCAGCTTCTTTCGGGGGAGCACAGATACGCAGTATTTT. Its protein product is CASSFFRGSTDTQYF. This chain links TRBV7-8 with TRBJ2-3; D may be TRBD2 (6 bases). Germline CDR1 and CDR2: SGHVS and FQNEAQ. The CDR3 is made up of 15 amino acids. Trimming left V 3 bases short and J 0 bases short, with 10 bases between. Full variable domain (missing parts from reference TRBV7-8 and TRBJ2-3): GAGVSQSPRYKVAKRGQDVALRCDPISGHVSLFWYQQALGQGPEFLTYFQNEAQLDKSGLPSDRFFAERPEGSVSTLKIQRTQQEDSAVYLCASSFFRGSTDTQYFGPGTRLTVL.

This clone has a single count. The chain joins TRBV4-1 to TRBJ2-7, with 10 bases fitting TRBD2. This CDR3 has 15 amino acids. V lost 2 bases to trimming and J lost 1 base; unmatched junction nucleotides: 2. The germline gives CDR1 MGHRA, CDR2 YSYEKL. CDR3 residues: CASSQLAGASYEQYF. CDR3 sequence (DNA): TGCGCCAGCAGCCAACTAGCGGGGGCTTCCTACGAGCAGTACTTC.

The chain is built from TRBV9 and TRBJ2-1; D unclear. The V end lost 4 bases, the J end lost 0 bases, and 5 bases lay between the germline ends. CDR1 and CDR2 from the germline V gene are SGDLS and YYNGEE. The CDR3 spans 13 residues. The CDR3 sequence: CASSRVSYNEQFF. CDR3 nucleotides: TGTGCCAGCAGCCGTGTCTCCTACAATGAGCAGTTCTTC.

The CDR3 sequence: CAWAIGTWTPAGLFF. The DNA for the CDR3 is TGTGCCTGGGCCATAGGGACCTGGACTCCAGCCGGGCTGTTTTTT. This rearrangement joins TRBV30 to TRBJ2-2; D could derive from TRBD1 or TRBD2 (5 bases each). Looked up from germline, CDR1 is GTSNPN and CDR2 is SVGIG (reference sequence). Trimming stripped 5 bases from V and 13 bases from J, with 26 bases between. This CDR3 has 15 amino acids.

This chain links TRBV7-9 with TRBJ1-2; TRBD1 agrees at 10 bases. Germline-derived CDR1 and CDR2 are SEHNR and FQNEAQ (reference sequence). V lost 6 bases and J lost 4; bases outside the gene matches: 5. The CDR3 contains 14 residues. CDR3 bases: TGTGCCAGCAGAGGGGGACAGGGGATCTATGGCTACACCTTC. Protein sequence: CASRGGQGIYGYTF.

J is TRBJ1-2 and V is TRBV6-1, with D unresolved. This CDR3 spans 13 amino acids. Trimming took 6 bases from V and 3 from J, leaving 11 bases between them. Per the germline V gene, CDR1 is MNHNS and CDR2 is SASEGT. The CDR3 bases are TGTGCCAGCAGCATGGCCTCGGACTATGGCTACACCTTC. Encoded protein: CASSMASDYGYTF.

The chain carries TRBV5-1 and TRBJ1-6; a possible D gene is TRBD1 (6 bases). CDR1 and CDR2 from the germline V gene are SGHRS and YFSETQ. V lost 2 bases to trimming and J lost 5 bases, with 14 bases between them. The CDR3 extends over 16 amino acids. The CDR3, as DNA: TGCGCCAGCAGCTTCGCAGGGGTCAGAAATAATTCACCCCTCCACTTT. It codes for CASSFAGVRNNSPLHF.

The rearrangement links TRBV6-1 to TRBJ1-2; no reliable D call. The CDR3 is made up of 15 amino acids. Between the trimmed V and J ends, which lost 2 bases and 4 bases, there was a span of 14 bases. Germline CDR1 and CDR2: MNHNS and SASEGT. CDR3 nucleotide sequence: TGTGCCAGCAGTGAAACGCCATCCGTTGGCTATGGCTACACCTTC. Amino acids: CASSETPSVGYGYTF.

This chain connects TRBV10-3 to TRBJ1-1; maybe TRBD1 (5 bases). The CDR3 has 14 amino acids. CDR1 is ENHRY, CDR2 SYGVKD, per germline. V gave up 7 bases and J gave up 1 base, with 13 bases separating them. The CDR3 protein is CAINPTTENTEAFF. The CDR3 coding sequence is TGTGCCATCAATCCAACGACAGAGAACACTGAAGCTTTCTTT.

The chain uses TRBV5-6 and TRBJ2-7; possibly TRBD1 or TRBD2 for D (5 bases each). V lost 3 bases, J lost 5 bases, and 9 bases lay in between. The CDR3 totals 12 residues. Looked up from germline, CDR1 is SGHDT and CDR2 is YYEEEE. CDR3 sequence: CASSSGSNEQYF. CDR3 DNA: TGTGCCAGCAGCTCAGGGAGCAACGAGCAGTACTTC.

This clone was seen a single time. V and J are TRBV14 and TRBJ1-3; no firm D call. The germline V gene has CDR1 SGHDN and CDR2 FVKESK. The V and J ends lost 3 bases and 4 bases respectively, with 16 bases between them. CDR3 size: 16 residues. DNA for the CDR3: TGTGCCAGCAGCCAGAGAACAGAGTCGTGGGGAAACACCATATATTTT. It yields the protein CASSQRTESWGNTIYF.

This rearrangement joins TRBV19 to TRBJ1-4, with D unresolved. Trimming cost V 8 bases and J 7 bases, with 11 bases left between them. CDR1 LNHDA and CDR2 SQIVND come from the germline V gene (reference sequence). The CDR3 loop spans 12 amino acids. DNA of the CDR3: TGTGCCAGTGCCTTTACGGGTGAAAAACTGTTTTTT. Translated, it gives CASAFTGEKLFF. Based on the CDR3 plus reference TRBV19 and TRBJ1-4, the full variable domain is DGGITQSPKYLFRKEGQNVTLSCEQNLNHDAMYWYRQDPGQGLRLIYYSQIVNDFQKGDIAEGYSVSREKKESFPLTVTSAQKNPTAFYLCASAFTGEKLFFGSGTQLSVL.

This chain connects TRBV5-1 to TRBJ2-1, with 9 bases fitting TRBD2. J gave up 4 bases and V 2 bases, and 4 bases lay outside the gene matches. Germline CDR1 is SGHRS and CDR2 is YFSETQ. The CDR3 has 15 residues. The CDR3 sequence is CASSLSAGGYNEQFF. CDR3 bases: TGCGCCAGCAGCTTATCCGCGGGGGGGTACAATGAGCAGTTCTTC.

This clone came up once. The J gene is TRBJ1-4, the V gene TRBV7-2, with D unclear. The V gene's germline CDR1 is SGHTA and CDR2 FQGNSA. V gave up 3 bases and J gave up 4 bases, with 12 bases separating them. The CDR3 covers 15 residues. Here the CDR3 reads CASSFGRASNEKLFF. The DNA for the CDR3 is TGTGCCAGCAGCTTCGGGAGGGCAAGTAATGAAAAACTGTTTTTT.

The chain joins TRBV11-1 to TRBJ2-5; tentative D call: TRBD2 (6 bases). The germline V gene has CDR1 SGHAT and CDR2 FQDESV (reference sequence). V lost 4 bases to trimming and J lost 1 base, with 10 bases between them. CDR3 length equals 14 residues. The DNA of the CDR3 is TGTGCCAGCAGCTCGGAGGGGTTCCAAGAGACCCAGTACTTC. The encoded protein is CASSSEGFQETQYF.

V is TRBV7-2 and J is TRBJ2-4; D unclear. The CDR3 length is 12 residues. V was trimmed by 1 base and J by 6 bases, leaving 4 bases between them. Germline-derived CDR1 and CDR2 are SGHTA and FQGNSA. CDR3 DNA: TGTGCCAGCAGCTTAGACGGAAACATTCAGTACTTC. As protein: CASSLDGNIQYF.

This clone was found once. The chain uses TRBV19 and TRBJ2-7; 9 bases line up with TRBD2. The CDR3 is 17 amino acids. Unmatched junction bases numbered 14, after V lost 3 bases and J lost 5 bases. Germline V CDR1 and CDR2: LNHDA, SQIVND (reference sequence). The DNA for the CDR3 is TGTGCCAGTAGTATTGGGACGAGGGGACTAGCTAGGCACGAGCAGTACTTC. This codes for CASSIGTRGLARHEQYF.

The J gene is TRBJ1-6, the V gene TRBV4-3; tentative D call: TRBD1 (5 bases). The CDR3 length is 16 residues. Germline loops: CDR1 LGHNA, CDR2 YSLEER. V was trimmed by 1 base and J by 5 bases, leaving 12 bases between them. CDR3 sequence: CASSQVPTAHNSPLHF. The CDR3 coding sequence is TGCGCCAGCAGCCAAGTCCCGACAGCTCATAATTCACCCCTCCACTTT.